Following are 32 T cell receptor beta chains from one sample sequenced in a study of blood T cell repertoires in COVID-19 (dated by TCRdb to between 2020 and 2021). The library was built by means of the immunoSEQ multiplex PCR assay. Imported from immuneACCESS, the table was reduced by TCRdb to in-frame sequences with V and J called. These copies leave out some clones; in studies compared against another copy, an unresolved V gene accounts for under half, and the cause of the remainder is not known. Within this sample are tens of thousands of clones, with roughly 76% of them counted one time only. Approximately 5.4% of the sample is held by the ten biggest clonotypes. What was sequenced was peripheral blood. Receptors originate from a woman aged 60-75 years with acute or convalescent COVID-19.

The chain carries TRBV11-2 and TRBJ2-1; TRBD1 matches 12 bases. The germline gives CDR1 SGHAT, CDR2 FQNNGV. V was clipped by 6 bases and J by 3 bases; unmatched bases: 15. The CDR3 is made up of 19 amino acids. The CDR3, as DNA: TGTGCCAGCAGTTCTCCGGGACAGGGGGCGAGATTAATCTACAATGAGCAGTTCTTC. Amino acids: CASSSPGQGARLIYNEQFF. The full variable domain, completed using reference TRBV11-2 and TRBJ2-1, is EAGVAQSPRYKIIEKRQSVAFWCNPISGHATLYWYQQILGQGPKLLIQFQNNGVVDDSQLPKDRFSAERLKGVDSTLKIQPAKLEDSAVYLCASSSPGQGARLIYNEQFFGPGTRLTVL.

V gene TRBV5-4 combines with J gene TRBJ2-2; 8 nucleotides agree with TRBD2. V was pared by 2 bases and J by 10 bases, with 16 bases of the junction left unmatched. The CDR3 loop spans 17 amino acids. Looked up from germline, CDR1 is SGHNT and CDR2 is YYREEE (reference sequence). This chain's CDR3 is CASSFGTSGRALEELFF. As DNA, the CDR3 is TGTGCCAGCAGCTTCGGGACGTCCGGGAGGGCCTTGGAGGAGCTGTTTTTT.

Comment on this clone: An end of the junction does not agree with germline; a read error may underlie this. The chain uses TRBV25-1 and TRBJ1-2; no clear D. Per germline, CDR1 MGHDK and CDR2 SYGVNS. This CDR3 region has 14 residues. In DNA, the CDR3 is TGTGCCAGCAGTGAATACCCTGCGCCCTCGGGGATGAAATTC. This codes for CASSEYPAPSGMKF.

CDR3 in DNA: TGTGCCAGCAGTGAAAGGGGGAACTATGGCTACACCTTC. Encoded protein: CASSERGNYGYTF. V is TRBV2 and J is TRBJ1-2; D might be TRBD1 (6 bases). The ends were cut back, 2 bases at V and 2 bases at J, with 6 bases in the middle. CDR3 length equals 13 residues. Germline V gene lookup returns CDR1 SNHLY and CDR2 FYNNEI.

This clone has at least ten counts. This CDR3 reads CASTTVNNEQFF. CDR3 in DNA: TGTGCCAGCACCACGGTTAACAATGAGCAGTTCTTC. The V and J genes are TRBV6-5 and TRBJ2-1; D call uncertain. V was cut by 7 bases and J by 5 bases, with 9 bases left in between. The germline V gene has CDR1 MNHEY and CDR2 SVGAGI. The CDR3 is 12 residues long.

This chain uses TRBV28 with TRBJ1-3, with 8 bases matching TRBD1. Germline CDR1 is MDHEN and CDR2 is SYDVKM. This CDR3 region has 16 residues. Trimming took 11 bases from V and 0 from J; bases not matched to a gene: 12. The CDR3 DNA reads as TGTGCCGCTCATTCGGGACAGGTTGTCTCTGGAAACACCATATATTTT. Amino acid sequence: CAAHSGQVVSGNTIYF.

The rearrangement links TRBV6-5 to TRBJ1-2; 7 nucleotides align to TRBD1. This CDR3 region has 14 residues. The junction had 7 bases not matched to a gene; V was cut back by 6 bases and J by 3 bases. In germline, CDR1 is MNHEY, CDR2 SVGAGI. As DNA, the CDR3 is TGTGCCAGCAGCTCAGGGGGACAAGACTATGGCTACACCTTC. It encodes CASSSGGQDYGYTF.

The genes are TRBV5-5 and TRBJ1-2, with D possibly TRBD1 on 5 matching bases. V shed 3 bases and J shed 0 bases, with 9 bases lying between them. This CDR3 has 14 residues. Germline loops: CDR1 SGHKS, CDR2 YYEKEE (reference sequence). CDR3 in DNA: TGTGCCAGCAGCTCCGGGACTACTAACTATGGCTACACCTTC. This codes for CASSSGTTNYGYTF. Full variable domain (missing parts from reference TRBV5-5 and TRBJ1-2): DAGVTQSPTHLIKTRGQQVTLRCSPISGHKSVSWYQQVLGQGPQFIFQYYEKEERGRGNFPDRFSARQFPNYSSELNVNALLLGDSALYLCASSSGTTNYGYTFGSGTRLTVV.

The genes are TRBV6-5 and TRBJ1-2, with D possibly being TRBD1 (6 bases). CDR3 length equals 13 residues. With 7 bases removed from V and 4 bases from J, the gap between germline ends came to 13 bases. Germline V CDR1 and CDR2: MNHEY, SVGAGI. The CDR3: CASTPGASYGYTF. The CDR3, as DNA: TGTGCCAGCACGCCAGGGGCGAGCTATGGCTACACCTTC.

This clone appeared a few times. This rearrangement joins TRBV19 to TRBJ1-5; the match to TRBD1 covers 7 bases. V lost 5 bases, J lost 4 bases, and 17 bases stayed unmatched. This CDR3 has 18 residues. Per the germline V gene, CDR1 is LNHDA and CDR2 is SQIVND (reference sequence). Written as DNA, the CDR3 is TGTGCCAGTAGTCCTACCCCGACAGGGTGGGGGAATAATCAGCCCCAGCATTTT. Amino acid sequence: CASSPTPTGWGNNQPQHF.

This chain uses TRBV6-5 with TRBJ1-2; maybe TRBD1 (6 bases). This CDR3 comprises 13 residues. V lost 5 bases to trimming and J lost 10 bases, with 17 bases between them. Germline values: CDR1 MNHEY, CDR2 SVGAGI. CDR3 residues: CASSPNRDMAYTF. The DNA of the CDR3 is TGTGCCAGCAGTCCGAACCGGGACATGGCCTACACCTTC.

The chain carries TRBV27 and TRBJ1-1, with TRBD1 matching over 7 bases. The CDR3 is made up of 15 amino acids. Trimming removed 5 bases from V and 5 bases from J; junction bases left unmatched: 11. Germline CDR1 is MNHEY and CDR2 is SMNVEV (reference sequence). The CDR3: CASSPRQGAGTEAFF. The CDR3 region has the DNA TGTGCCAGCAGTCCCCGACAGGGCGCAGGGACTGAAGCTTTCTTT.

The chain links TRBV5-6 to TRBJ1-2; TRBD1 aligns across 10 bases. This CDR3 has 15 amino acids. The V and J ends lost 2 bases and 3 bases, in that order; junction bases with no gene match: 4. CDR1 is SGHDT and CDR2 is YYEEEE in the germline V gene. CDR3: CASSFPDRGDYGYTF. The CDR3 DNA reads TGTGCCAGCAGCTTCCCGGACAGGGGGGACTATGGCTACACCTTC.

The V call is TRBV30, the J call TRBJ1-5; D gene ambiguous. Between the trimmed V and J ends, which lost 4 bases and 3 bases, there was a span of 10 bases. The germline V gene encodes CDR1 GTSNPN and CDR2 SVGIG (reference sequence). This CDR3 spans 13 amino acids. The CDR3 region has the DNA TGTGCCTGGACTAACAGTGCCAATCAGCCCCAGCATTTT. Its protein is CAWTNSANQPQHF.

The J gene is TRBJ1-5, the V gene TRBV15; D ambiguous. In germline, CDR1 is LNHNV, CDR2 YYDKDF (reference sequence). V dropped 3 bases and J dropped 4 bases, with 4 bases sitting between them. There are 12 residues in the CDR3. CDR3 region: CATSRANQPQHF. The CDR3 bases are TGTGCCACCAGCAGGGCTAATCAGCCCCAGCATTTT.

This chain links TRBV30 with TRBJ2-2; 7 nucleotides align to TRBD1. This CDR3 region has 13 residues. The junction had 4 bases not matched to a gene; V was cut back by 4 bases and J by 5 bases. Looked up from germline, CDR1 is GTSNPN and CDR2 is SVGIG (reference sequence). CDR3 loop: CAWTTGLTGELFF. The CDR3 nucleotides read TGTGCCTGGACGACAGGGCTGACCGGGGAGCTGTTTTTT. The full variable domain, completed using reference TRBV30 and TRBJ2-2, is SQTIHQWPATLVQPVGSPLSLECTVEGTSNPNLYWYRQAAGRGLQLLFYSVGIGQISSEVPQNLSASRPQDRQFILSSKKLLLSDSGFYLCAWTTGLTGELFFGEGSRLTVL.

This clone was observed once. The genes are TRBV11-2 and TRBJ2-5; D perhaps matches TRBD1 (5 bases). Between the trimmed V and J ends, which lost 0 bases and 2 bases, there was a span of 13 bases. This CDR3 has 16 residues. Germline V gene sequence: CDR1 SGHAT, CDR2 FQNNGV. CDR3: CASSLDLARTQETQYF. The CDR3, as DNA: TGTGCCAGCAGCTTAGATCTTGCCAGGACACAAGAGACCCAGTACTTC.

The chain joins TRBV2 to TRBJ2-1; 10 nucleotides match TRBD2. Unmatched junction bases numbered 9, after V lost 0 bases and J lost 4 bases. Germline V gene sequence: CDR1 SNHLY, CDR2 FYNNEI. This CDR3 has 18 residues. CDR3 coding DNA: TGTGCCAGCAGTGAAGCGCTGATAGCGGGAGGCCCATACAATGAGCAGTTCTTC. The encoded protein is CASSEALIAGGPYNEQFF.

V is TRBV19 and J is TRBJ1-2; 7 bases agree with TRBD1. With 10 bases clipped from V and 6 bases from J, the junction kept 8 bases outside the gene matches. The CDR3 runs 12 residues. Germline lookup yields CDR1 LNHDA and CDR2 SQIVND (reference sequence). The CDR3 sequence: CATDDRVHGYTF. CDR3 in DNA: TGTGCCACCGATGACAGGGTACATGGCTACACCTTC.

J is TRBJ2-1 and V is TRBV2, with 15 bases matching TRBD2. Germline CDR1 SNHLY, CDR2 FYNNEI. The V segment lost 6 bases and the J segment 0 bases; nucleotides outside the gene matches: 15. CDR3 length: 21 residues. CDR3 DNA sequence: TGTGCCAGCAGCGCCGGATGGGGACTAGCGGGAGGCACGACCTCCTACAATGAGCAGTTCTTC. Its protein is CASSAGWGLAGGTTSYNEQFF.

The J gene is TRBJ1-6, the V gene TRBV30, with D maybe TRBD1 (6 bases). Between the trimmed V and J ends, which lost 8 bases and 5 bases, there was a span of 22 bases. The CDR3 is 16 residues long. Germline values: CDR1 GTSNPN, CDR2 SVGIG (reference sequence). In DNA form, the CDR3 reads TGTGCCGGCCGGACGCCCCTCACAGGGAATAATTCACCCCTCCACTTT. Translation: CAGRTPLTGNNSPLHF.

This clone was picked up a small number of times. The chain carries TRBV7-8 and TRBJ1-5, with 8 positions matching TRBD1. CDR3 length: 18 residues. The V gene end was trimmed by 2 bases and the J gene end by 3 bases; junction bases not matched to a gene: 12. Germline V CDR1 and CDR2: SGHVS, FQNEAQ. CDR3 DNA sequence: TGTGCCAGCAGCTTAAACAGGGGGGGTTGGGGCTCCAATCAGCCCCAGCATTTT. Residues: CASSLNRGGWGSNQPQHF.

The rearrangement links TRBV6-6 to TRBJ1-2; D unclear. V dropped 7 bases and J dropped 7 bases, with 16 bases sitting between them. CDR3 length equals 13 residues. Germline assignment: CDR1 MNHNY and CDR2 SVGAGI (reference sequence). CDR3 DNA: TGTGCCAGCACGGAGGTTTTTCTGGGTGGCTACACCTTC. Translated, it gives CASTEVFLGGYTF.

The chain carries TRBV5-1 and TRBJ2-2; 14 bases align to TRBD2. The trim removed 0 bases at V and 7 bases at J, leaving 5 bases unmatched. Germline CDR1 and CDR2: SGHRS and YFSETQ. The CDR3 length is 17 residues. CDR3 coding DNA: TGCGCCAGCAGCTTGGGACTAGCGGGAGGGCCTGACGGGGAGCTGTTTTTT. Encoded protein: CASSLGLAGGPDGELFF.

This chain uses TRBV5-1 with TRBJ2-5, with 10 bases matching TRBD2. The CDR3 runs to 15 residues. The J segment lost 5 bases and the V segment lost 3 bases, leaving 7 bases of the junction unmatched. Germline assignment: CDR1 SGHRS and CDR2 YFSETQ. The CDR3 DNA reads as TGCGCCAGCAGCTCCCAACTAGCGGGGAGTGAGACCCAGTACTTC. It codes for CASSSQLAGSETQYF.

Only a few counts were recorded for this clone. The rearrangement joins TRBV11-2 to TRBJ1-2; the match to TRBD1 covers 8 bases. Germline CDR1 SGHAT, CDR2 FQNNGV. The V segment lost 3 bases and the J segment 4 bases; nucleotides outside the gene matches: 4. This CDR3 region has 14 residues. CDR3 coding DNA: TGTGCCAGCAGCTTGGTTCAGGGGGCCTATGGCTACACCTTC. As protein: CASSLVQGAYGYTF.

This chain joins TRBV6-1 and TRBJ2-7; 7 nucleotides align to TRBD1. The germline CDR1 and CDR2 sequences are MNHNS and SASEGT. Germline trimming cut 2 bases from V and 6 bases from J; bases unmatched to any gene: 7. The CDR3 consists of 14 residues. The CDR3 is CASSEPVGGGEQYF. The CDR3 region has the DNA TGTGCCAGCAGTGAACCCGTAGGGGGCGGCGAGCAGTACTTC.

This clone was seen more than once but under ten times. This chain links TRBV30 with TRBJ2-2, with D maybe TRBD1 (5 bases). CDR1 and CDR2 from the germline V gene are GTSNPN and SVGIG (reference sequence). This CDR3 has 12 amino acids. Trimming took 4 bases from V and 7 from J, leaving 10 bases between them. This chain's CDR3 is CAWTGYGGELFF. The CDR3, as DNA: TGTGCCTGGACAGGGTATGGCGGGGAGCTGTTTTTT.

This clone showed up just a few times. The V gene is TRBV11-1, the J gene TRBJ2-2; 11 nucleotides line up with TRBD2. J was trimmed by 7 bases and V by 5 bases; bases with no gene match: 9. CDR1 is SGHAT and CDR2 is FQDESV in the germline V gene (reference sequence). The CDR3 spans 16 residues. The chain's CDR3 is CASSLGSGGAIGELFF. CDR3 in DNA: TGTGCCAGCAGCCTGGGTAGCGGGGGGGCCATCGGGGAGCTGTTTTTT. Full variable domain (rest looked up from reference TRBV11-1 and TRBJ2-2): EAEVAQSPRYKITEKSQAVAFWCDPISGHATLYWYRQILGQGPELLVQFQDESVVDDSQLPKDRFSAERLKGVDSTLKIQPAELGDSAMYLCASSLGSGGAIGELFFGEGSRLTVL.

This clone was found a few times. The chain combines TRBV3-1 (or the pseudogene TRBV3-2) with TRBJ1-6; tentative D call: TRBD1 (5 bases). V shed 4 bases and J shed 10 bases, with 17 bases lying between them. The CDR3 totals 15 residues. From germline, CDR1 is LGHDT and CDR2 YNNKEL (reference sequence). CDR3 residues: CASSPESRVRSPLHF. In DNA, the CDR3 is TGTGCCAGCAGCCCTGAAAGCAGGGTCCGGTCACCCCTCCACTTT.

This clone has only one observation. A junction end diverges from the germline sequence, so it may reflect a read error. The chain employs TRBV11-2 and TRBJ2-1; possibly TRBD1 for D (6 bases). Germline CDR1 SGHAT, CDR2 FQNNGV. This CDR3 has 14 amino acids. The CDR3 DNA reads TGTGCCAGCAGCCCAAACCCAGTAGCAGGGGAGCGGTTCTTC. Translated, it gives CASSPNPVAGERFF.

The rearrangement links TRBV13 to TRBJ2-7; maybe TRBD1 (6 bases). Germline V CDR1 and CDR2: PRHDT, FYEKMQ (reference sequence). Trimming removed 4 bases from V and 3 bases from J, with 19 bases in between. This CDR3 has 16 amino acids. The CDR3 nucleotides read TGTGCCAGCAGCTCAACCCAGACAGGAAAATACTACGAGCAGTACTTC. As protein: CASSSTQTGKYYEQYF.